These 23 T cell receptor beta chains share one sample of origin, sequenced in a study of identical twins. One entry per CDR3 protein, called by TCRdb with MiXCR from the 5' RACE reads. The data hold hundreds of thousands of distinct CDR3 sequences, with around 15% observed a single time. The sequenced sample consisted of memory (CD45RO+) T cells sorted from blood. Source of these receptors: a woman under 30 in good health.

The table lists this clonotype with many counts. Written as DNA, the CDR3 is TGTGCCAGCAGCAAGTTCTATGAGCAGTTCTTC. This sequence encodes CASSKFYEQFF. This rearrangement joins TRBV7-2 to TRBJ2-1; the D is unclear. This CDR3 region has 11 residues. Germline lookup yields CDR1 SGHTA and CDR2 FQGNSA. V lost 5 bases and J 8 bases, leaving 7 bases between the germline ends.

The chain joins TRBV9 to TRBJ1-1; maybe TRBD1 (5 bases). Trimming left V 6 bases short and J 2 bases short, with 17 bases between. Germline CDR1 and CDR2: SGDLS and YYNGEE. CDR3 size: 15 residues. The CDR3 here is CASTQGVGVNTEAFF. The CDR3 region has the DNA TGTGCCAGCACGCAGGGAGTAGGGGTTAACACTGAAGCTTTCTTT.

This clonotype was picked up one time. V is TRBV6-1 and J is TRBJ2-7, with TRBD1 matching 9 bases. The CDR3 runs to 17 residues. V lost 6 bases to trimming and J lost 1 base; unmatched junction nucleotides: 13. Germline V gene lookup returns CDR1 MNHNS and CDR2 SASEGT. CDR3 coding DNA: TGTGCCAGCAGCCCCGGACAGGGGCAAATGATTTCCTACGAGCAGTACTTC. It encodes CASSPGQGQMISYEQYF.

The chain joins TRBV2 to TRBJ2-3, with TRBD2 matching 10 bases. The CDR3 covers 15 residues. CDR1 is SNHLY, CDR2 FYNNEI, per germline. Trimming cost V 5 bases and J 4 bases; bases outside gene matches: 6. CDR3 loop: CASSWERGGSDTQYF. As DNA, the CDR3 is TGTGCCAGCAGTTGGGAGCGGGGGGGCTCAGATACGCAGTATTTT.

This clonotype came up a few times. V and J are TRBV3-1 and TRBJ1-4; a possible D gene is TRBD1 (6 bases). CDR1 LGHDT and CDR2 YNNKEL come from the germline V gene (reference sequence). V lost 4 bases to trimming and J lost 5 bases, with 14 bases between them. The CDR3 length is 15 residues. The CDR3 loop reads CASSPPNRENEKLFF. The CDR3 DNA is TGTGCCAGCAGCCCCCCGAACAGGGAAAATGAAAAACTGTTTTTT.

This clonotype was counted between two and nine times. This chain connects TRBV6-1 to TRBJ2-3; the D call may be TRBD1 or TRBD2 (5 bases each). The CDR3 has 13 amino acids. Trimming left V 2 bases short and J 7 bases short, with 10 bases between. Germline CDR1 is MNHNS and CDR2 is SASEGT. The CDR3 bases are TGTGCCAGCAGTGAATTTGGGGGAAATACGCAGTATTTT. Its protein product is CASSEFGGNTQYF.

This clonotype was detected only a few times. The J gene is TRBJ2-3, the V gene TRBV20-1, with D maybe TRBD2 (7 bases). The CDR3 loop spans 16 amino acids. Trimming removed 6 bases at V and 5 bases at J, with 24 bases between. Germline V CDR1 and CDR2: DFQATT, SNEGSKA (reference sequence). The CDR3 DNA is TGCAGTGCCAAAGAGAAGGGGGGGGAATGGGAAGATACGCAGTATTTT. Translated, it gives CSAKEKGGEWEDTQYF.

V and J are TRBV7-8 and TRBJ2-6, with 7 bases that match TRBD2. From germline, CDR1 is SGHVS and CDR2 FQNEAQ. V lost 3 bases to trimming and J lost 0 bases; unmatched junction nucleotides: 5. This CDR3 region has 17 residues. The CDR3 region is CASSFLGGNSGANVLTF. The CDR3 DNA reads as TGTGCCAGCAGCTTTCTGGGAGGGAACTCTGGGGCCAACGTCCTGACTTTC.

This clonotype was seen a handful of times. V gene TRBV6-2 or TRBV6-3 combines with J gene TRBJ1-1, with a possible D match to TRBD1 (6 bases). The CDR3 spans 14 residues. From germline, CDR1 is MNHEY and CDR2 SVGEGT. V was clipped by 3 bases and J by 1 base, with 9 bases between them. The DNA of the CDR3 is TGTGCCAGCAGTTATCCGGGGGCGAACACTGAAGCTTTCTTT. This sequence encodes CASSYPGANTEAFF.

The chain couples TRBV12-3 or TRBV12-4 to TRBJ1-4, with 7 bases that match TRBD1. Germline trimming cut 6 bases from V and 5 bases from J; bases unmatched to any gene: 6. The CDR3 has 14 residues. The chain's CDR3 is CASRLTGRNEKLFF. CDR3 coding DNA: TGTGCCAGCAGGCTGACAGGGCGAAATGAAAAACTGTTTTTT.

The chain has TRBV24-1 and TRBJ1-2, with TRBD1 matching 8 bases. The CDR3 is 16 amino acids. After removal of 4 bases from V and 3 bases from J, the junction contained 9 bases not matched to a gene. Germline CDR1 is KGHDR and CDR2 is SFDVKD. The CDR3 DNA follows: TGTGCCACCAGTGACTCGGACAGGGCTGTCGACTATGGCTACACCTTC. Its translation is CATSDSDRAVDYGYTF.

The chain recombines TRBV6-5 with TRBJ1-1, with D unclear. The CDR3 is 13 residues long. V lost 2 bases and J 4 bases, leaving 8 bases between the germline ends. Germline CDR1 MNHEY, CDR2 SVGAGI. CDR3 region: CASSYVVGTEAFF. The CDR3 DNA sequence: TGTGCCAGCAGTTACGTGGTTGGCACTGAAGCTTTCTTT.

This rearrangement joins TRBV11-1 to TRBJ2-1, with a weak D call TRBD1 (5 bases). The V end was cut by 5 bases, the J end by 0 bases, with 20 bases between. In germline, CDR1 is SGHAT, CDR2 FQDESV (reference sequence). The CDR3 length is 18 residues. CDR3 protein: CASSPARGQASSYNEQFF. The CDR3 DNA reads as TGTGCCAGCAGCCCCGCAAGGGGTCAGGCCAGCTCCTACAATGAGCAGTTCTTC.

This chain joins TRBV5-1 and TRBJ2-7, with 9 bases lining up with TRBD1. In germline, CDR1 is SGHRS, CDR2 YFSETQ. The CDR3 length is 14 residues. The V segment lost 3 bases and the J segment 6 bases; nucleotides outside the gene matches: 7. CDR3 residues: CASSWGDRAGEQYF. The CDR3 DNA is TGCGCCAGCAGCTGGGGGGACAGGGCTGGCGAGCAGTACTTC.

This clonotype has just one count. The V call is TRBV9, the J call TRBJ2-7; 9 positions match TRBD2. CDR3 length: 14 residues. Losses at the gene ends were 3 bases for V and 5 bases for J; bases not matched to a gene: 6. CDR1 and CDR2 (germline): SGDLS, YYNGEE. CDR3 coding DNA: TGTGCCAGCAGCGACACTAGCGGGCTCGACGAGCAGTACTTC. Translation gives CASSDTSGLDEQYF. Based on the CDR3 plus reference TRBV9 and TRBJ2-7, the full variable domain is DSGVTQTPKHLITATGQRVTLRCSPRSGDLSVYWYQQSLDQGLQFLIQYYNGEERAKGNILERFSAQQFPDLHSELNLSSLELGDSALYFCASSDTSGLDEQYFGPGTRLTVT.

The sample holds a few counts of this clonotype. The chain combines TRBV5-6 with TRBJ1-2; 8 bases are a match to TRBD1. There are 14 residues in the CDR3. CDR1 and CDR2 from the germline V gene are SGHDT and YYEEEE. The V gene end was trimmed by 3 bases and the J gene end by 7 bases; junction bases not matched to a gene: 8. The CDR3: CASSWPQTGVGYTF. Here the CDR3 DNA reads TGTGCCAGCAGCTGGCCCCAGACAGGGGTTGGCTACACCTTC.

This clonotype showed up many times. This rearrangement joins TRBV6-2 or TRBV6-3 to TRBJ2-7; the D is unclear. V was clipped by 2 bases and J by 2 bases, with 7 bases between them. The CDR3 runs to 13 residues. CDR1 is MNHEY, CDR2 SVGEGT, per germline. CDR3 protein: CASSYLPTYEQYF. The DNA for the CDR3 is TGTGCCAGCAGTTACCTGCCCACCTACGAGCAGTACTTC.

This sequence joins TRBV12-3 or TRBV12-4 and TRBJ2-1; 8 bases agree with TRBD2. The CDR3 runs to 17 residues. Germline trimming cut 4 bases from V and 2 bases from J; bases unmatched to any gene: 10. DNA for the CDR3: TGTGCCAGCAGTTCCCTTGGAATAGCGGGACCCTACAATGAGCAGTTCTTC. The encoded protein is CASSSLGIAGPYNEQFF.

This clonotype has more than one count but fewer than ten. This sequence joins TRBV6-1 and TRBJ2-3; D unclear. The V end was cut by 7 bases, the J end by 0 bases, with 8 bases between. CDR1 is MNHNS and CDR2 is SASEGT in the germline V gene. The CDR3 covers 13 residues. In nucleotides, the CDR3 is TGTGCCAGCACAGTTCCAAGCACAGATACGCAGTATTTT. It is translated as CASTVPSTDTQYF.

The CDR3 region is CASSQAVGVNYEQYF. DNA of the CDR3: TGCGCCAGCAGCCAAGCGGTGGGAGTAAACTACGAGCAGTACTTC. The chain is built from TRBV4-3 and TRBJ2-7, with D possibly matching TRBD2 (5 bases). V was pared by 1 base and J by 3 bases, with 13 bases between. CDR3 size: 15 residues. From germline, CDR1 is LGHNA and CDR2 YSLEER.

The chain combines TRBV20-1 with TRBJ2-3; tentatively, D is TRBD1 (6 bases). The V end lost 6 bases, the J end lost 2 bases, and 12 bases lay between the germline ends. The germline gives CDR1 DFQATT, CDR2 SNEGSKA (reference sequence). The CDR3 has 13 residues. CDR3 amino acids: CSAKQGSTDTQYF. The CDR3 DNA reads as TGCAGTGCCAAACAGGGATCCACAGATACGCAGTATTTT.

V usage is TRBV5-8 and J usage is TRBJ2-5; the match to TRBD1 covers 9 bases. Germline trimming cut 1 base from V and 4 bases from J; bases unmatched to any gene: 5. CDR1 SGHTS and CDR2 YDEGEE come from the germline V gene. The CDR3 length is 15 residues. The CDR3 loop reads CASSLRGQGRETQYF. In nucleotides, the CDR3 is TGTGCCAGCAGCTTGCGAGGACAGGGGAGAGAGACCCAGTACTTC.

V and J are TRBV19 and TRBJ1-2; D not certain. Per the germline V gene, CDR1 is LNHDA and CDR2 is SQIVND (reference sequence). The CDR3 consists of 14 residues. V lost 3 bases and J 4 bases, leaving 12 bases between the germline ends. CDR3 sequence reads: CASSIRAGSYGYTF. The CDR3 DNA reads TGTGCCAGTAGTATCCGGGCGGGTTCCTATGGCTACACCTTC. Complete variable domain (other parts from reference TRBV19 and TRBJ1-2): DGGITQSPKYLFRKEGQNVTLSCEQNLNHDAMYWYRQDPGQGLRLIYYSQIVNDFQKGDIAEGYSVSREKKESFPLTVTSAQKNPTAFYLCASSIRAGSYGYTFGSGTRLTVV.